The clone carrying this TCR beta chain was picked up a small number of times. Mismatch with germline at one junction end may stem from a read error. These data are taken from a study of T-cell memory formation after mild COVID-19. MiXCR, run by TCRdb on the 5' RACE reads, gives a single entry per CDR3 protein. Of 200,000 to 250,000 distinct CDR3 sequences listed, 8% to 9.5% are singletons. This CDR3 contains 15 residues. Per germline, CDR1 SSHAT and CDR2 FNYEAQ (reference sequence). The chain links TRBV7-7 to TRBJ2-1; D remains unclear. The receptor was derived from a man younger than 35 who had mild COVID-19 (a few samples of this study predate the infection). Cell type and time point are not known. The sequenced material came from PBMCs or a T cell subset sorted from them (not recorded which). CDR3 DNA sequence: TGTGCTAGCAGCGCCCAGAAGAGCTCCTACAATGAGCAGTTCTTC. It yields the protein CASSAQKSSYNEQFF.